Listed below are T cell receptor beta chains from one sample, sequenced in a study of OX40 agonist ivuxolimab in advanced cancers. Profiled with immunoSEQ multiplex PCR; TCRdb holds only in-frame clones, not every one. The data hold 35,000 to 45,000 clones, with approximately 90% observed a single time. Sequencing was performed on CD4+ or CD8+ T cells sorted from blood, taken in a trial of the OX40 agonist ivuxolimab. Receptors were obtained from an adult with an advanced solid tumor such as melanoma, head and neck, liver or kidney cancer. Each CDR3 is given with its conserved first and last residue. The D gene is left open where the match is weak. Size is omitted from some rows. Given values are once, few, many or a class for expanded clones.

J gene | clone size | V gene | D gene | CDR3 protein | CDR3 DNA
TRBJ2-5 | . | TRBV7-7 | TRBD2 | CASSWGRSGGAETQYF | TGTGCTAGCAGCTGGGGGAGGTCGGGGGGAGCGGAGACCCAGTACTTC
TRBJ1-2 | . | TRBV18 | . | CASSTQGGNGYTF | TGTGCCAGCTCAACACAGGGAGGAAATGGCTACACCTTC
TRBJ2-3 | . | TRBV7-3 | . | CASSFGGTDTQYF | TGTGCCAGCAGCTTTGGGGGTACAGATACGCAGTATTTT
TRBJ2-7 | . | TRBV2 | TRBD1 | CASSPRPGGEQYF | TGTGCCAGCAGTCCCAGACCAGGGGGCGAGCAGTACTTC
TRBJ1-2 | . | TRBV28 | . | CASSPGYYGYTF | TGTGCCAGCAGCCCCGGGTACTATGGCTACACCTTC
TRBJ2-1 | . | TRBV7-2 | TRBD2 | CAITTGTSGLRVDEQFF | TGTGCCATTACCACCGGGACTAGCGGTTTAAGGGTGGATGAGCAGTTCTTC
TRBJ2-7 | few | TRBV4-1 | . | CASSQEPGSSYEQYF | TGCGCCAGCAGCCAAGAACCAGGGAGCTCCTACGAGCAGTACTTC
TRBJ2-1 | . | TRBV7-7 | . | CASSLGSGDNEQFF | TGTGCTAGCAGCTTAGGGTCAGGGGACAATGAGCAGTTCTTC
TRBJ2-1 | . | TRBV2 | . | CASSVSNLGGGDEQFF | TGTGCCAGCAGTGTCTCGAATCTGGGGGGTGGGGATGAGCAGTTCTTC
TRBJ1-2 | . | TRBV27 | . | CASRGTPGLNGYTF | TGTGCCAGTCGAGGGACCCCCGGCCTCAATGGCTACACCTTC
TRBJ1-1 | . | TRBV27 | . | CASKRLAESWGTEAFF | TGTGCCAGCAAGCGTTTGGCGGAATCGTGGGGCACTGAAGCTTTCTTT
TRBJ2-3 | . | TRBV6-1 | . | CASGGSTDTQYF | TGTGCCAGCGGGGGTAGCACAGATACGCAGTATTTT
TRBJ2-3 | . | TRBV5-4 | . | CASSLRSTADTQYF | TGTGCCAGCAGCTTACGCTCAACAGCAGATACGCAGTATTTT
TRBJ2-7 | few | TRBV18 | TRBD1 | CASSPPDRVGYEQYF | TGTGCCAGCTCACCACCGGACAGGGTTGGCTACGAGCAGTACTTC
TRBJ1-2 | . | TRBV27 | TRBD1 | CASSEQGGANYGYTF | TGTGCCAGCAGTGAACAGGGGGGTGCTAACTATGGCTACACCTTC
TRBJ2-7 | once | TRBV18 | . | CASSPGGYYEQYF | TGTGCCAGCTCACCAGGCGGCTACTACGAGCAGTACTTC
TRBJ1-3 | . | TRBV4-3 | TRBD1 | CASSQEFQGADGNTIYF | TGCGCCAGCAGCCAAGAATTCCAGGGGGCGGATGGAAACACCATATATTTT
TRBJ2-1 | . | TRBV7-9 | TRBD2 | CASTPRDAGGNNEQFF | TGTGCCAGCACCCCGAGGGACGCGGGGGGGAACAATGAGCAGTTCTTC
TRBJ2-3 | . | TRBV7-2 | . | CASSPDWGDTQYF | TGTGCCAGCAGCCCAGACTGGGGAGATACGCAGTATTTT
TRBJ2-1 | once | TRBV15 | . | CATSNNEQFF | TGTGCCACCAGCAATAATGAGCAGTTCTTC
TRBJ1-1 | . | TRBV11-1 | TRBD1 | CASSPQGPATQTEAFF | TGTGCCAGCAGCCCACAGGGGCCGGCCACACAAACTGAAGCTTTCTTT
TRBJ1-1 | . | TRBV10-3 | . | CAISDSDRNTEAFF | TGTGCCATCAGTGATTCCGACAGGAACACTGAAGCTTTCTTT
TRBJ2-2 | . | TRBV5-1 | TRBD1 | CASSLAGTANTGELFF | TGCGCCAGCAGCTTGGCCGGGACAGCGAACACCGGGGAGCTGTTTTTT
TRBJ2-2 | . | TRBV28 | TRBD1 | CASSPPGQGVSGGELFF | TGTGCCAGCAGTCCACCAGGACAGGGGGTTAGTGGCGGGGAGCTGTTTTTT
TRBJ2-7 | . | TRBV27 | . | CASSLQSGVGYEQYF | TGTGCCAGCAGTCTACAGTCAGGGGTTGGGTACGAGCAGTACTTC
TRBJ2-1 | . | TRBV19 | TRBD1 | CASRNTGEEQFF | TGTGCCAGTAGGAATACAGGGGAAGAGCAGTTCTTC
TRBJ2-7 | . | TRBV5-1 | . | CASRAVPNIEQYF | TGCGCCAGCCGCGCGGTACCCAATATCGAGCAGTACTTC
TRBJ2-5 | . | TRBV28 | . | CASSSLVETQYF | TGTGCCAGCAGCTCCTTAGTTGAGACCCAGTACTTC
TRBJ2-7 | . | TRBV28 | TRBD2 | CASSPPSGRPPEQYF | TGTGCCAGCAGTCCCCCCAGCGGGAGGCCTCCCGAGCAGTACTTC
TRBJ1-1 | . | TRBV7-9 | . | CASSFAQLNTEAFF | TGTGCCAGCAGCTTCGCCCAGTTGAACACTGAAGCTTTCTTT
TRBJ2-7 | . | TRBV7-8 | . | CASSLELRKEQYF | TGTGCCAGCAGCTTAGAATTACGGAAGGAGCAGTACTTC
TRBJ2-5 | . | TRBV28 | . | CASSSPGGGMGSVWTQYF | TGTGCCAGCAGTTCTCCAGGAGGAGGGATGGGATCGGTTTGGACCCAGTACTTC
TRBJ2-5 | . | TRBV7-2 | TRBD2 | CASSLVGGGRQETQYF | TGTGCCAGCAGCTTAGTCGGGGGGGGCCGTCAAGAGACCCAGTACTTC
TRBJ2-3 | . | TRBV5-6 | TRBD1 | CASSLWAGGGDTQYF | TGTGCCAGCAGCTTGTGGGCAGGGGGCGGAGATACGCAGTATTTT
TRBJ2-7 | . | TRBV28 | TRBD2 | CASRAGLAMGEQYF | TGTGCCAGCAGGGCCGGACTAGCGATGGGAGAGCAGTACTTC
TRBJ2-7 | . | TRBV4-2 | TRBD2 | CASSQVGGLAGGLVYEQYF | TGTGCCAGCAGCCAAGTAGGGGGACTAGCGGGGGGCCTCGTATACGAGCAGTACTTC
TRBJ1-1 | . | TRBV15 | TRBD1 | CATSSGGDSAITEAFF | TGTGCCACCAGCAGTGGTGGGGACAGTGCTATAACTGAAGCTTTCTTT
TRBJ1-1 | once | TRBV13 | . | CASSLRVTGEAFF | TGTGCCAGCAGCTTAAGGGTGACAGGTGAAGCTTTCTTT
TRBJ2-1 | . | TRBV21-1 | . | CASSHSGAYNEQFF | TGTGCCAGCAGCCACTCAGGGGCCTACAATGAGCAGTTCTTC
TRBJ1-2 | . | TRBV2 | TRBD1 | CARGQENYGYTF | TGTGCCAGGGGACAGGAGAACTATGGCTACACCTTC
TRBJ2-3 | . | TRBV7-3 | TRBD2 | CASSPRLAGIEDTQYF | TGTGCCAGCAGCCCTAGACTAGCGGGAATAGAAGATACGCAGTATTTT
TRBJ2-5 | . | TRBV29-1 | TRBD2 | CSVGAGGPGLAGRETQYF | TGCAGCGTTGGGGCAGGGGGCCCGGGACTAGCGGGAAGAGAGACCCAGTACTTC
TRBJ2-7 | . | TRBV7-9 | . | CASGPQGRQYF | TGTGCCAGCGGCCCCCAAGGGCGGCAGTACTTC
TRBJ2-1 | . | TRBV30 | . | CAWSKASYNEQFF | TGTGCCTGGAGTAAGGCCTCCTACAATGAGCAGTTCTTC
TRBJ1-1 | . | TRBV11-1 | . | CASSPGVRTEAFF | TGTGCCAGCAGCCCAGGGGTAAGAACTGAAGCTTTCTTT